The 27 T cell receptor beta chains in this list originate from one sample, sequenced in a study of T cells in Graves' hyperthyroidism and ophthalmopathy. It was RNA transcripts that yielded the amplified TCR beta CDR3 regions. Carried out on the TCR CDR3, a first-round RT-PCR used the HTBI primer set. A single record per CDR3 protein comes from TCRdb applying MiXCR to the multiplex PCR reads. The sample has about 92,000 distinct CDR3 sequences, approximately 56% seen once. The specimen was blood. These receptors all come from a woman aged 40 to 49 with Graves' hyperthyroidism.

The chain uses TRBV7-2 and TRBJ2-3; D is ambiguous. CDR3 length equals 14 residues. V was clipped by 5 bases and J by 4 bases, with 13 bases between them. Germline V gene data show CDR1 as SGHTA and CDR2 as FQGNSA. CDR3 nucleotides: TGTGCCAGCAGCCCCCTGGGTCCGGCAGATACGCAGTATTTT. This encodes CASSPLGPADTQYF.

CDR3 sequence (DNA): TGTGCCGTCTATCAGGGGGACACTGAAGCTTTCTTT. It translates to CAVYQGDTEAFF. The chain links TRBV10-3 to TRBJ1-1; 7 bases line up with TRBD1. V gave up 11 bases and J gave up 3 bases; unmatched junction bases: 6. The CDR3 covers 12 residues. Germline V gene data show CDR1 as ENHRY and CDR2 as SYGVKD.

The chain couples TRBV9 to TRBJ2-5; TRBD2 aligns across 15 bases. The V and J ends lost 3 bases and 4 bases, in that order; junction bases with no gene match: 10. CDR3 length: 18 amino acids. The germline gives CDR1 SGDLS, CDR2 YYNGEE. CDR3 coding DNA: TGTGCCAGCAGCGGAAGGGGACTAGCGGGAGGCGGGAGAGAGACCCAGTACTTC. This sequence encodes CASSGRGLAGGGRETQYF.

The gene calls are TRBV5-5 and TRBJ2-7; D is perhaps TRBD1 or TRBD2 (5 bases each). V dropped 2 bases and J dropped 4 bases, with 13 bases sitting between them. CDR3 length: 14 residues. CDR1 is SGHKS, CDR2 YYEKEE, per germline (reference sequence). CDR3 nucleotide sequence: TGTGCCAGCAGCTTAGACAGTTGGGGGTACGAGCAGTACTTC. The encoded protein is CASSLDSWGYEQYF.

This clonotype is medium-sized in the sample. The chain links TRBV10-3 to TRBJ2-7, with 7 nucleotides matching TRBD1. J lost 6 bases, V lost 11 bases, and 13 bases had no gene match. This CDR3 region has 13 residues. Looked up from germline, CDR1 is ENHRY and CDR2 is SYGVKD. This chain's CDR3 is CAASGEQGFEQYF. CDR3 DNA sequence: TGTGCCGCCAGTGGCGAACAGGGGTTCGAGCAGTACTTC.

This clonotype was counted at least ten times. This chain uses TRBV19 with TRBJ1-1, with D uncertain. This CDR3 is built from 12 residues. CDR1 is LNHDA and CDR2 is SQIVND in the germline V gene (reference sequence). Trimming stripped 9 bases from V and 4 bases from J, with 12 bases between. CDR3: CASRPGGTEAFF. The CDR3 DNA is TGTGCCAGCAGGCCCGGCGGCACTGAAGCTTTCTTT.

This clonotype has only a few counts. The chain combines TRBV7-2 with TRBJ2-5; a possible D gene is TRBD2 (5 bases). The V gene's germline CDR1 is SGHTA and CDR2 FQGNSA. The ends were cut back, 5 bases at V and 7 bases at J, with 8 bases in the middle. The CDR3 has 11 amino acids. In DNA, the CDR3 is TGTGCCAGCAGCCGGGCGGGGACCCAGTACTTC. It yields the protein CASSRAGTQYF.

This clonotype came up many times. DNA of the CDR3: TGTGCCAGCAGCGTAGAAGGGGGTGTCAATCAGCCCCAGCATTTT. This encodes CASSVEGGVNQPQHF. The chain employs TRBV9 and TRBJ1-5, with a tentative D call TRBD1 (6 bases). The germline V gene has CDR1 SGDLS and CDR2 YYNGEE. CDR3 size: 15 residues. With 0 bases removed from V and 3 bases from J, the gap between germline ends came to 10 bases.

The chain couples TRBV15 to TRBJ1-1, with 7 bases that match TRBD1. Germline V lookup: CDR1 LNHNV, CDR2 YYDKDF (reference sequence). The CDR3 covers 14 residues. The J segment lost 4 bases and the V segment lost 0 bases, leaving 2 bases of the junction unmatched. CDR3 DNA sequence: TGTGCCACCAGCAGAGAGACAGGGAGCACTGAAGCTTTCTTT. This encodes CATSRETGSTEAFF.

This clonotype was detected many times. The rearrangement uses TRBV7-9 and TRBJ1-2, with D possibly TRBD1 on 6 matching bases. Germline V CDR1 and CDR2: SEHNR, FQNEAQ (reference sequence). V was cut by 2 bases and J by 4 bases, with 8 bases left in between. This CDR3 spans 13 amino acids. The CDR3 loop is CASSLTGTYGYTF. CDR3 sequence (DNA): TGTGCCAGCAGCTTAACAGGGACCTATGGCTACACCTTC. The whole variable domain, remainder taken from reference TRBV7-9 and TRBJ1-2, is DTGVSQNPRHKITKRGQNVTFRCDPISEHNRLYWYRQTLGQGPEFLTYFQNEAQLEKSRLLSDRFSAERPKGSFSTLEIQRTEQGDSAMYLCASSLTGTYGYTFGSGTRLTVV.

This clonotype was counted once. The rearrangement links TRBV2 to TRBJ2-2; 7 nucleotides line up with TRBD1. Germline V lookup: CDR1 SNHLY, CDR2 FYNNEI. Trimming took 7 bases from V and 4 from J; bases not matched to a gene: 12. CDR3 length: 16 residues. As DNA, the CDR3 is TGTGCCAGCACCCTCGACAGGGAATGGCGCACCGGGGAGCTGTTTTTT. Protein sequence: CASTLDREWRTGELFF.

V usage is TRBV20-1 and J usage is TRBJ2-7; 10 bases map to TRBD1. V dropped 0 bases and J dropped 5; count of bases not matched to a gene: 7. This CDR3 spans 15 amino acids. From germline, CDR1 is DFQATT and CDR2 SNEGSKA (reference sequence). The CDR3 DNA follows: TGCAGTGCTAGAGATCCGGGGACAGGGGACAACGAGCAGTACTTC. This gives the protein CSARDPGTGDNEQYF.

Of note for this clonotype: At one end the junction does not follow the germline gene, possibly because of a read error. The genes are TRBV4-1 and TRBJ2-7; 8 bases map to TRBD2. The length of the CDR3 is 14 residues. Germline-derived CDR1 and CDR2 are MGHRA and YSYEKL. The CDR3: CASSILAATYEQYF. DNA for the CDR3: TGTGCCAGCAGCATACTAGCGGCCACCTACGAGCAGTACTTC.

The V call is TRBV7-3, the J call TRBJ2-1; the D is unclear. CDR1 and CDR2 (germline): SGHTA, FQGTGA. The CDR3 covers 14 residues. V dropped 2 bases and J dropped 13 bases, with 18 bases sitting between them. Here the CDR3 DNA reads TGTGCCAGCAGCTTATACGAATACCAGCACCCCCAGTTCTTC. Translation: CASSLYEYQHPQFF. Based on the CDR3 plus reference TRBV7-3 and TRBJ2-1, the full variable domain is GAGVSQTPSNKVTEKGKYVELRCDPISGHTALYWYRQSLGQGPEFLIYFQGTGAADDSGLPNDRFFAVRPEGSVSTLKIQRTERGDSAVYLCASSLYEYQHPQFFGPGTRLTVL.

Here the CDR3 DNA reads TGTGCCAGCAGTGATCGGGACAGGGGGAATCAGCCCCAGCATTTT. Its protein is CASSDRDRGNQPQHF. V usage is TRBV13 and J usage is TRBJ1-5; TRBD1 aligns across 11 bases. Germline V gives CDR1 PRHDT, CDR2 FYEKMQ (reference sequence). J was trimmed by 4 bases and V by 6 bases; bases with no gene match: 5. The CDR3 is 15 amino acids.

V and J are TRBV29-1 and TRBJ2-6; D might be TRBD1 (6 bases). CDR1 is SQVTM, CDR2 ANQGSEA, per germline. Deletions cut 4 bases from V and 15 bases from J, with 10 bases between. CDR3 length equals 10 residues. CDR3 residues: CSVVGHHLTF. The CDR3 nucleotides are TGCAGCGTTGTGGGACACCACCTGACTTTC.

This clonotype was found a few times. The chain's CDR3 is CASSPPKGYEQYF. The CDR3 nucleotides read TGTGCCAGCTCACCACCTAAGGGCTACGAGCAGTACTTC. V usage is TRBV9 and J usage is TRBJ2-7; no clear D. The CDR3 is made up of 13 amino acids. The V gene's germline CDR1 is SGDLS and CDR2 YYNGEE. The germline V and J ends were trimmed by 7 bases and 3 bases, with 14 bases remaining between them. Together with reference TRBV9 and TRBJ2-7, the CDR3 gives the full variable domain: DSGVTQTPKHLITATGQRVTLRCSPRSGDLSVYWYQQSLDQGLQFLIQYYNGEERAKGNILERFSAQQFPDLHSELNLSSLELGDSALYFCASSPPKGYEQYFGPGTRLTVT.

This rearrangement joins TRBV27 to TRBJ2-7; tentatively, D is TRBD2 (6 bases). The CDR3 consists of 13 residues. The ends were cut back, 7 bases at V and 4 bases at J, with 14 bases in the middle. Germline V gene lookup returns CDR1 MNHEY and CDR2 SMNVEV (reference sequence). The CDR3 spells CASIGGAPYEQYF. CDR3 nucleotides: TGTGCCAGCATAGGAGGGGCACCATACGAGCAGTACTTC.

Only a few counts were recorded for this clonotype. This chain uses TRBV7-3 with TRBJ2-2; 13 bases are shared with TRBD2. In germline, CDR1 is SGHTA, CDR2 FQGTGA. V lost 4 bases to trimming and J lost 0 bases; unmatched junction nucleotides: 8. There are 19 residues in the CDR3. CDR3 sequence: CASSSTRLAGGPNTGELFF. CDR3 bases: TGTGCCAGCAGCTCAACCAGACTAGCGGGAGGCCCGAACACCGGGGAGCTGTTTTTT.

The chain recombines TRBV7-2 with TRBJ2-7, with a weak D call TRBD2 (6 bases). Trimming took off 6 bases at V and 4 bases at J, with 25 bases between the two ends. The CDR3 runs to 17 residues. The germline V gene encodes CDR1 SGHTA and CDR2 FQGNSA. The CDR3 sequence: CASSLPAMGSSGYEQYF. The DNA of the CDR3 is TGTGCCAGCAGTTTACCTGCCATGGGGTCAAGCGGGTACGAGCAGTACTTC. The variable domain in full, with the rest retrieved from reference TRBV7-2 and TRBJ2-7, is GAGVSQSPSNKVTEKGKDVELRCDPISGHTALYWYRQSLGQGLEFLIYFQGNSAPDKSGLPSDRFSAERTGGSVSTLTIQRTQQEDSAVYLCASSLPAMGSSGYEQYFGPGTRLTVT.

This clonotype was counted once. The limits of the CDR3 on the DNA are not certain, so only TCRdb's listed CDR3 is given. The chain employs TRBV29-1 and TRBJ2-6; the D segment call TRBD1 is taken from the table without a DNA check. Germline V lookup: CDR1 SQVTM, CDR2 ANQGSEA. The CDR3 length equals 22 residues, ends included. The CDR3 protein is CSVIYPGAYEQYFGPGANVLTF.

The CDR3: CASSGDRERAFF. The CDR3 nucleotides are TGTGCCAGCAGTGGTGACAGGGAGAGAGCTTTCTTT. The chain is built from TRBV2 and TRBJ1-1, with TRBD1 matching over 7 bases. From germline, CDR1 is SNHLY and CDR2 FYNNEI. The V and J ends lost 4 bases and 10 bases, in that order; junction bases with no gene match: 6. The CDR3 has 12 residues. Drawing the rest from reference TRBV2 and TRBJ1-1, the complete variable domain is EPEVTQTPSHQVTQMGQEVILRCVPISNHLYFYWYRQILGQKVEFLVSFYNNEISEKSEIFDDQFSVERPDGSNFTLKIRSTKLEDSAMYFCASSGDRERAFFGQGTRLTVV.

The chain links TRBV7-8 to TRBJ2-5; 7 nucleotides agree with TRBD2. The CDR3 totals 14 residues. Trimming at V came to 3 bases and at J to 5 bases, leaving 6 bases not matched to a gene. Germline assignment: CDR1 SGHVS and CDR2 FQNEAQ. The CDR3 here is CASSFIGEGETQYF. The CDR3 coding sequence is TGTGCCAGCAGCTTCATCGGGGAGGGGGAGACCCAGTACTTC.

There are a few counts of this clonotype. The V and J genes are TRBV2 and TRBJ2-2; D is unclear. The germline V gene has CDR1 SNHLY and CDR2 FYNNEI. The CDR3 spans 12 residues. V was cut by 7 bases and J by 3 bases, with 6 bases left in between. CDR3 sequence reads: CASKSDTGELFF. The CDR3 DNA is TGTGCCAGCAAGTCGGACACCGGGGAGCTGTTTTTT.

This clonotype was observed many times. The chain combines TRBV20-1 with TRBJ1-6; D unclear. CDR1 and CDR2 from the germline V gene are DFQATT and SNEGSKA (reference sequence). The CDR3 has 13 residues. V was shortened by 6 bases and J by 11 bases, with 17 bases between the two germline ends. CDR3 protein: CSASALGNAPLHF. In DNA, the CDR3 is TGCAGTGCCTCAGCTTTGGGGAATGCACCCCTCCACTTT.

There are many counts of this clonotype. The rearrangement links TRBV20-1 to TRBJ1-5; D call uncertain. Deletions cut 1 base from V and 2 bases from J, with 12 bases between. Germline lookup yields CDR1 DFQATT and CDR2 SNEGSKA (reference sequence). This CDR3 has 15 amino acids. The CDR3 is CSARGVDAGNQPQHF. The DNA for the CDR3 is TGCAGTGCTAGAGGTGTCGACGCGGGCAATCAGCCCCAGCATTTT.

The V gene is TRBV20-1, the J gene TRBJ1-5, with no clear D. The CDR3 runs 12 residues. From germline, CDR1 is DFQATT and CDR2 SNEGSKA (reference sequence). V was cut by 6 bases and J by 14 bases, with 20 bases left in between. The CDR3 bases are TGCAGTGCCCAAAGACGGGGATCCTACGAGCATTTT. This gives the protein CSAQRRGSYEHF.